The 32 T cell receptor beta chains below all came from one sample that was sequenced in a study of lymphopenia after photon versus proton radiotherapy. The repertoire was sequenced with immunoSEQ multiplex PCR; TCRdb's copy has only in-frame clones and lacks some. The table has some 15,000 clones, approximately 86% seen once. This sample comprised peripheral blood, obtained from a patient treated with proton-based radiotherapy. Receptors originate from a woman aged 55-75 years with cholangiocarcinoma. Some clones in this sample may be carry-over from other donors' samples.

The chain links TRBV7-6 to TRBJ1-5, with TRBD1 matching over 7 bases. The CDR3 contains 13 residues. V dropped 5 bases and J dropped 9; count of bases not matched to a gene: 7. Germline CDR1 and CDR2: SGHVS and FNYEAQ. The CDR3 is CASSTQGYGPQHF. CDR3 nucleotides: TGTGCCAGCAGCACACAGGGGTATGGGCCCCAGCATTTT.

The chain carries TRBV19 and TRBJ1-2, with unresolved D. In germline, CDR1 is LNHDA, CDR2 SQIVND (reference sequence). V shed 4 bases and J shed 4 bases, with 13 bases lying between them. The CDR3 extends over 14 amino acids. CDR3 residues: CASSSPNKVYGYTF. The CDR3 coding sequence is TGTGCCAGTAGTAGCCCTAACAAGGTCTATGGCTACACCTTC.

The chain is built from TRBV7-2 and TRBJ2-7; D is unclear. Germline lookup yields CDR1 SGHTA and CDR2 FQGNSA. The CDR3 sequence is 12 residues long. V was pared by 7 bases and J by 5 bases, with 12 bases between. CDR3 coding DNA: TGTGCCAGCACCCAAAAACCCCACGAGCAGTACTTC. This gives the protein CASTQKPHEQYF.

The chain is built from TRBV5-1 and TRBJ1-4; weak D call: TRBD1 (6 bases). V lost 5 bases and J 8 bases, leaving 19 bases between the germline ends. CDR3 length: 15 residues. CDR1 SGHRS and CDR2 YFSETQ come from the germline V gene. The CDR3 is CASSPGQAGTEKLFF. CDR3 nucleotide sequence: TGCGCCAGCAGTCCGGGACAAGCCGGGACGGAAAAACTGTTTTTT.

The rearrangement uses TRBV29-1 and TRBJ2-6, with TRBD1 identical over 9 bases. The CDR3 is 17 amino acids. V shed 7 bases, J shed 0 bases, and the junction held 10 bases outside the gene matches. Germline-derived CDR1 and CDR2 are SQVTM and ANQGSEA. CDR3 nucleotide sequence: TGCAGCGGGAGGGTCGGGACAGGGAGCTCTGGGGCCAACGTCCTGACTTTC. This sequence encodes CSGRVGTGSSGANVLTF.

The chain has TRBV5-1 and TRBJ2-7; D may match TRBD1 or TRBD2 (6 bases each). Germline V gene sequence: CDR1 SGHRS, CDR2 YFSETQ. The ends were cut back, 4 bases at V and 0 bases at J, with 11 bases in the middle. The CDR3 contains 14 residues. CDR3 DNA: TGCGCCAGCAGCAAGGGGGGCGGCTCCTACGAGCAGTACTTC. Translating it yields CASSKGGGSYEQYF. The entire variable domain, with the rest obtained from reference TRBV5-1 and TRBJ2-7, is as follows: KAGVTQTPRYLIKTRGQQVTLSCSPISGHRSVSWYQQTPGQGLQFLFEYFSETQRNKGNFPGRFSGRQFSNSRSEMNVSTLELGDSALYLCASSKGGGSYEQYFGPGTRLTVT.

The J gene is TRBJ2-7, the V gene TRBV18; unclear D gene. V was cut by 6 bases and J by 7 bases, with 16 bases left in between. CDR1 KGHSH and CDR2 LQKENI come from the germline V gene. The CDR3 extends over 13 amino acids. Here the CDR3 reads CASSPDRTGEQYF. The CDR3 DNA reads as TGTGCCAGCTCTCCCGACCGGACGGGTGAGCAGTACTTC.

CDR3 sequence: CANQTRGGTDTQYF. The CDR3 region has the DNA TGTGCCAACCAAACTAGGGGGGGCACAGATACGCAGTATTTT. This chain links TRBV7-7 with TRBJ2-3; the D call may be TRBD1 or TRBD2 (6 bases each). Germline CDR1 and CDR2: SSHAT and FNYEAQ (reference sequence). Trimming removed 10 bases from V and 1 base from J, with 15 bases in between. This CDR3 is 14 amino acids long.

This chain connects TRBV30 to TRBJ2-4; D might be TRBD1 (6 bases). CDR3 size: 16 residues. Per the germline V gene, CDR1 is GTSNPN and CDR2 is SVGIG (reference sequence). V lost 2 bases, J lost 0 bases, and 14 bases lay in between. CDR3 nucleotide sequence: TGTGCCTGGAGTAAAAGGGACACCGTAGCCAAAAACATTCAGTACTTC. This encodes CAWSKRDTVAKNIQYF.

This rearrangement joins TRBV7-2 to TRBJ2-7; D remains ambiguous. The CDR3 is 15 amino acids. Germline V gene lookup returns CDR1 SGHTA and CDR2 FQGNSA. Trimming shortened V by 0 bases and J by 0 bases, and 9 bases separated the two germline ends. The CDR3 here is CASSLAAGLSYEQYF. In DNA, the CDR3 is TGTGCCAGCAGCTTAGCGGCTGGCCTCTCCTACGAGCAGTACTTC.

V usage is TRBV5-1 and J usage is TRBJ2-1, with 8 nucleotides matching TRBD2. The trim removed 0 bases at V and 6 bases at J, leaving 2 bases unmatched. The CDR3 is made up of 14 amino acids. Germline CDR1 and CDR2: SGHRS and YFSETQ. CDR3 sequence: CASSLERGSNEQFF. CDR3 coding DNA: TGCGCCAGCAGCTTGGAGCGGGGGAGCAATGAGCAGTTCTTC.

J is TRBJ2-3 and V is TRBV20-1; D not resolved. This CDR3 comprises 11 residues. The V gene lost 2 bases and the J gene lost 4 bases, with 4 bases spanning the gap. From germline, CDR1 is DFQATT and CDR2 SNEGSKA (reference sequence). For the CDR3, the DNA is TGCAGTGCTAGATGGGCAGATACGCAGTATTTT. It translates to CSARWADTQYF.

The V and J genes are TRBV21-1 and TRBJ2-3. TRBV21-1 is tagged as a pseudogene. CDR3 length equals 14 residues. The CDR3 is CSPAGLASTDTQYF. The CDR3 DNA sequence: TGTTCCCCAGCAGGTTTAGCCAGCACAGATACGCAGTATTTT.

The chain is built from TRBV7-2 and TRBJ1-4; D remains unclear. Germline V CDR1 and CDR2: SGHTA, FQGNSA. The CDR3 loop spans 14 amino acids. V was cut by 1 base and J by 6 bases, with 9 bases left in between. In DNA form, the CDR3 reads TGTGCCAGCAGCTTAGGCGGATCCGATGAAAAACTGTTTTTT. This encodes CASSLGGSDEKLFF.

The V and J genes are TRBV13 and TRBJ2-3; D ambiguous. CDR1 is PRHDT and CDR2 is FYEKMQ in the germline V gene (reference sequence). This CDR3 spans 13 amino acids. Trimming removed 5 bases from V and 4 bases from J, with 10 bases in between. The chain's CDR3 is CASSPRSPDTQYF. The CDR3 region has the DNA TGTGCCAGCAGCCCCCGTTCCCCAGATACGCAGTATTTT.

The genes are TRBV7-9 and TRBJ1-5; 7 bases map to TRBD1. Germline trimming cut 5 bases from V and 5 bases from J; bases unmatched to any gene: 3. Germline V lookup: CDR1 SEHNR, CDR2 FQNEAQ (reference sequence). The CDR3 consists of 13 residues. CDR3 sequence reads: CASSPGGDQPQHF. CDR3 sequence (DNA): TGTGCCAGCAGCCCAGGGGGGGATCAGCCCCAGCATTTT.

The gene calls are TRBV4-1 and TRBJ1-1; the D gene is possibly TRBD1 (5 bases). The V end lost 2 bases, the J end lost 1 base, and 11 bases lay between the germline ends. Germline CDR1 and CDR2: MGHRA and YSYEKL. The CDR3 runs 15 residues. The CDR3 DNA follows: TGCGCCAGCAGCCAACCAGGCCAGGGGAACACTGAAGCTTTCTTT. This gives the protein CASSQPGQGNTEAFF.

The chain is built from TRBV27 and TRBJ2-7; TRBD2 aligns across 10 bases. Germline assignment: CDR1 MNHEY and CDR2 SMNVEV (reference sequence). J gave up 6 bases and V 5 bases, and 10 bases lay outside the gene matches. There are 15 residues in the CDR3. CDR3 coding DNA: TGTGCCAGCAGTCCCGGGACTAGCGAGTTCGGCGAGCAGTACTTC. It yields the protein CASSPGTSEFGEQYF.

The V and J genes are TRBV5-1 and TRBJ2-4; the D gene is possibly TRBD2 (6 bases). Germline V CDR1 and CDR2: SGHRS, YFSETQ. The ends were cut back, 0 bases at V and 2 bases at J, with 9 bases in the middle. The CDR3 runs to 15 residues. The CDR3 here is CASSLDGGTKNIQYF. The CDR3 bases are TGCGCCAGCAGCTTGGACGGGGGAACCAAAAACATTCAGTACTTC. Together with reference TRBV5-1 and TRBJ2-4, the CDR3 gives the full variable domain: KAGVTQTPRYLIKTRGQQVTLSCSPISGHRSVSWYQQTPGQGLQFLFEYFSETQRNKGNFPGRFSGRQFSNSRSEMNVSTLELGDSALYLCASSLDGGTKNIQYFGAGTRLSVL.

The chain combines TRBV30 with TRBJ1-2; 7 positions match TRBD1. V lost 1 base to trimming and J lost 0 bases; unmatched junction nucleotides: 5. Germline-derived CDR1 and CDR2 are GTSNPN and SVGIG (reference sequence). The CDR3 has 15 amino acids. In DNA form, the CDR3 reads TGTGCCTGGAGTGAACAGGGGACCGCTAACTATGGCTACACCTTC. This gives the protein CAWSEQGTANYGYTF.

The rearrangement uses TRBV5-1 and TRBJ2-2; D may be TRBD1 (5 bases). Germline values: CDR1 SGHRS, CDR2 YFSETQ. The length of the CDR3 is 16 residues. Between the trimmed V and J ends, which lost 0 bases and 4 bases, there was a span of 13 bases. In nucleotides, the CDR3 is TGCGCCAGCAGCTTGGTTTTAGGGGCCGCCACCGGGGAGCTGTTTTTT. This codes for CASSLVLGAATGELFF.

The CDR3 coding sequence is TGTGCCAGCAGGGAGGCCACCATATATTTT. Translation gives CASREATIYF. This rearrangement joins TRBV2 to TRBJ1-3; D gene uncertain. Trimming stripped 6 bases from V and 9 bases from J, with 6 bases between. The CDR3 contains 10 residues. Germline loops: CDR1 SNHLY, CDR2 FYNNEI. Drawing the rest from reference TRBV2 and TRBJ1-3, the complete variable domain is EPEVTQTPSHQVTQMGQEVILRCVPISNHLYFYWYRQILGQKVEFLVSFYNNEISEKSEIFDDQFSVERPDGSNFTLKIRSTKLEDSAMYFCASREATIYFGEGSWLTVV.

The sample holds one count of this clone. This chain uses TRBV7-8 with TRBJ2-1; 7 nucleotides align to TRBD1. The CDR3 is 13 amino acids. V shed 5 bases and J 6 bases; nucleotides not matched to a gene: 4. Germline values: CDR1 SGHVS, CDR2 FQNEAQ. Written as DNA, the CDR3 is TGTGCCAGCAGCCAGAGGGACAGCAATGAGCAGTTCTTC. Protein: CASSQRDSNEQFF.

This clone appeared a single time. The chain couples TRBV18 to TRBJ2-5; TRBD1 agrees at 8 bases. V was clipped by 1 base and J by 5 bases; unmatched bases: 12. CDR1 is KGHSH, CDR2 LQKENI, per germline. The length of the CDR3 is 17 residues. The chain's CDR3 is CASSPLGHRGTGETQYF. For the CDR3, the DNA is TGTGCCAGCTCACCACTGGGGCACAGGGGGACGGGCGAGACCCAGTACTTC.

The chain has TRBV7-2 and TRBJ2-1; D remains ambiguous. Per germline, CDR1 SGHTA and CDR2 FQGNSA. This CDR3 has 16 amino acids. Trimming removed 1 base at V and 10 bases at J, with 20 bases between. DNA of the CDR3: TGTGCCAGCAGCTTAGAACTCTCGGCGTGGGGAAGGGAGCAGTTCTTC. This sequence encodes CASSLELSAWGREQFF.

The chain links TRBV27 to TRBJ1-4; 10 bases are shared with TRBD1. The CDR3 has 16 residues. From germline, CDR1 is MNHEY and CDR2 SMNVEV (reference sequence). J lost 6 bases, V lost 4 bases, and 8 bases had no gene match. The DNA of the CDR3 is TGTGCCAGCAGTTCCGGACCGGGACAGGGGTATGAAAAACTGTTTTTT. As protein: CASSSGPGQGYEKLFF.

The chain links TRBV15 to TRBJ1-4; a possible D gene is TRBD1 (6 bases). From germline, CDR1 is LNHNV and CDR2 YYDKDF (reference sequence). The ends were cut back, 4 bases at V and 5 bases at J, with 14 bases in the middle. The CDR3 has 15 amino acids. CDR3 bases: TGTGCCACCAGCACTTTAGGGGGTCCCAATGAAAAACTGTTTTTT. Translated: CATSTLGGPNEKLFF.

The table lists this clone with a count of one. The rearrangement links TRBV11-2 to TRBJ2-3, with TRBD2 identical over 8 bases. The germline V gene has CDR1 SGHAT and CDR2 FQNNGV. The CDR3 covers 19 residues. V shed 7 bases and J 2 bases; nucleotides not matched to a gene: 20. The CDR3 coding sequence is TGTGCCAGCACTCCACCTCGTTGGTCACTAGCGGTTCACACAGATACGCAGTATTTT. This encodes CASTPPRWSLAVHTDTQYF. Full variable domain (rest looked up from reference TRBV11-2 and TRBJ2-3): EAGVAQSPRYKIIEKRQSVAFWCNPISGHATLYWYQQILGQGPKLLIQFQNNGVVDDSQLPKDRFSAERLKGVDSTLKIQPAKLEDSAVYLCASTPPRWSLAVHTDTQYFGPGTRLTVL.

The gene calls are TRBV5-1 and TRBJ2-1; D unclear. Germline CDR1 reads SGHRS; CDR2 reads YFSETQ. The CDR3 is made up of 12 amino acids. V dropped 6 bases and J dropped 4 bases, with 8 bases sitting between them. DNA for the CDR3: TGCGCCAGCACCAGAAATTACAATGAGCAGTTCTTC. Its protein product is CASTRNYNEQFF.

The chain employs TRBV5-1 and TRBJ2-1; perhaps TRBD2 as D (6 bases). V was cut by 0 bases and J by 2 bases, with 9 bases left in between. The CDR3 totals 15 residues. The germline V gene has CDR1 SGHRS and CDR2 YFSETQ. CDR3 residues: CASSLELATYNEQFF. In nucleotides, the CDR3 is TGCGCCAGCAGCTTGGAACTAGCCACCTACAATGAGCAGTTCTTC.

In DNA, the CDR3 is TGTGCCAGTAGTGCCTCTATGAACACTGAAGCTTTCTTT. Translated, it gives CASSASMNTEAFF. The rearrangement joins TRBV19 to TRBJ1-1; no clear D gene. The germline V gene encodes CDR1 LNHDA and CDR2 SQIVND (reference sequence). The CDR3 runs to 13 residues. Trimming cost V 5 bases and J 0 bases, with 7 bases left between them.

Notes on this clone: At one end, the junction sequence differs from germline, possibly due to a read error. This chain joins TRBV7-8 and TRBJ2-3; D tentatively fits TRBD1 or TRBD2 (5 bases each). CDR1 is SGHVS, CDR2 FQNEAQ, per germline. The CDR3 runs 16 residues. The CDR3 DNA follows: TGTGCCAGCAGGAATTGGGACGTCCGAAATACAGATAGGCAGTATTTT. Translation: CASRNWDVRNTDRQYF.